This T cell receptor beta chain came from a study of Ad26.COV2.S vaccination and SARS-CoV-2 variants. The wider study: The vaccine Ad26.COV2.S was put into the muscle once, or twice with 56 days between.

This clone was recorded a few times. The trim removed 0 bases at V and 5 bases at J, leaving 2 bases unmatched. Germline loops: CDR1 SGHTA, CDR2 FQGNSA. CDR3 length: 14 residues. Using immunoSEQ multiplex PCR, the repertoire was profiled, and TCRdb retains in-frame clones only, with some absent. The profile shows more than 350,000 clones, more than 80% of them singletons. Stated treatment: around 19 received Ad26.COV2.S at low or high dose, single or two shots; five or six received placebo; per-sample allocation not given. Day 63 following the first vaccine or placebo injection was when the samples were taken.

The chain has TRBV7-2 and TRBJ1-2, with 8 bases fitting TRBD1. This sample comprised peripheral blood, obtained in a trial of Ad26.COV2.S vaccine versus placebo. This receptor was taken from a person between 18 and 65 years old who received the Ad26.COV2.S COVID-19 vaccine or a placebo. In nucleotides, the CDR3 is TGTGCCAGCAGCTTAGCGAACAGGGGGTATGGCTACACCTTC. This gives the protein CASSLANRGYGYTF.